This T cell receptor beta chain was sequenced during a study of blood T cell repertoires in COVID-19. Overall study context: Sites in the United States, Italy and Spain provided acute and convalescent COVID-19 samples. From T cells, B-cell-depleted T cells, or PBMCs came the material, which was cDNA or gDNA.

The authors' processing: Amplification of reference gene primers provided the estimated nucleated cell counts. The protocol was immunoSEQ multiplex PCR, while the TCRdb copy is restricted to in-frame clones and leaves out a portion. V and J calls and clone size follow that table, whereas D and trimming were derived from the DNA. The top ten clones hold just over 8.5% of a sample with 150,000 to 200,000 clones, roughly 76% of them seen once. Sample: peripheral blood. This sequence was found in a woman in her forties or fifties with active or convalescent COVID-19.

In DNA form, the CDR3 reads TGTGCCAGCAGCTTAGCCCCAGGGGCTAGCCAAAACATTCAGTACTTC. It translates to CASSLAPGASQNIQYF. The chain has TRBV7-2 and TRBJ2-4; D perhaps matches TRBD1 (6 bases). Germline values: CDR1 SGHTA, CDR2 FQGNSA. The CDR3 has 16 amino acids. Trimming took off 0 bases at V and 5 bases at J, with 14 bases between the two ends.